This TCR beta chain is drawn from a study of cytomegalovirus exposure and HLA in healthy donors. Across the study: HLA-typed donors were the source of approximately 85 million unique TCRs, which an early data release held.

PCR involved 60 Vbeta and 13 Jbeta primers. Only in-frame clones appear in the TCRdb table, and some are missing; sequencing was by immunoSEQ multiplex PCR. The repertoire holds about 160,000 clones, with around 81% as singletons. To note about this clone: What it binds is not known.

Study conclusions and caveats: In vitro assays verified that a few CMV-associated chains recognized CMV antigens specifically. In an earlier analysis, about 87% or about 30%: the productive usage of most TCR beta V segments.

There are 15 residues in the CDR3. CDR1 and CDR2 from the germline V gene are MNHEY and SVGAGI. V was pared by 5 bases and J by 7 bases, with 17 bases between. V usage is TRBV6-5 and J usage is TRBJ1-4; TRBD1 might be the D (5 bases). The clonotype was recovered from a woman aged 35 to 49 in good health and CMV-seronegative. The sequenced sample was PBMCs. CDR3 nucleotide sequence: TGTGCCAGCAGTGCCGACAGTGGGTTGAGTGAAAAACTGTTTTTT. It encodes CASSADSGLSEKLFF.